What follows describes a single T cell receptor beta chain. The antigen remains unidentified. Germline CDR1 reads SGHVS; CDR2 reads FNYEAQ. The CDR3 spans 14 residues. V shed 1 base and J 3 bases; nucleotides not matched to a gene: 2. This sample is part of a study of vaccination and CD4 T cells after COVID-19. Study at large: Post-vaccine sampling followed dose two by a median approximately 74 days (range 14 to 241). Overlapping SARS-CoV-2, HCoV-NL63, HCoV-OC43 and HCoV-229E spike peptides were used to stimulate cells. Study findings and constraints: The study found that a median approximately 84% of reactive clones in convalescent patients appeared only post-vaccination.

Sequencing of DNA taken from cultured CD4+ T cells relied on the Oncomine TCR Beta short-read assay. TCRdb re-derived calls from the PCR reads in MiXCR, one entry per CDR3 protein. Counted here are roughly 16,000 distinct CDR3 sequences, less than 65% occurring once; the ten biggest clones make up roughly a third. Stated treatment: approximately nine-day PBMC culture with coronavirus spike peptide pools or control peptides (ViraFEST assay). The sequence was collected from a human donor with COVID-19. The sequenced sample was cultured CD4+ T cells from blood, obtained after SARS-CoV-2 vaccination. The rearrangement links TRBV7-6 to TRBJ1-1; TRBD1 agrees at 7 bases. This CDR3 reads CASSLVTGDTEAFF. DNA for the CDR3: TGTGCCAGCAGCTTAGTTACAGGGGACACTGAAGCTTTCTTT.